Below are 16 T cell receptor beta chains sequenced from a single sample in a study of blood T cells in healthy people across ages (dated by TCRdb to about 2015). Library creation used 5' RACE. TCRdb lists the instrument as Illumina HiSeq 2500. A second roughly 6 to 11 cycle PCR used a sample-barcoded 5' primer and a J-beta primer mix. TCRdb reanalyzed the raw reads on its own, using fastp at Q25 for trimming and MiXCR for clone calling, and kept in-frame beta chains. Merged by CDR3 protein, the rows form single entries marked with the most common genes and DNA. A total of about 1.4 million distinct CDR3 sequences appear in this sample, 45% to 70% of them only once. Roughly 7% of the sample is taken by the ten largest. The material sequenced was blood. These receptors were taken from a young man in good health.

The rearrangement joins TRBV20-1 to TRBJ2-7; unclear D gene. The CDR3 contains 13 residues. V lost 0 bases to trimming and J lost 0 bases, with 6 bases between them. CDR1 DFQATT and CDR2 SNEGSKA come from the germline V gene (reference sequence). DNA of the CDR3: TGCAGTGCTAGAGACGGCCCCTCCTACGAGCAGTACTTC. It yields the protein CSARDGPSYEQYF.

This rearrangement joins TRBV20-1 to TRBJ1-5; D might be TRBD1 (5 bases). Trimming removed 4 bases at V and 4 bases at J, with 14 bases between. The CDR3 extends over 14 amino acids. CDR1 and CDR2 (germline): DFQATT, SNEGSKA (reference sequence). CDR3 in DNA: TGCAGTGCTACCATTGGGGCAGCGAATCAGCCCCAGCATTTT. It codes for CSATIGAANQPQHF.

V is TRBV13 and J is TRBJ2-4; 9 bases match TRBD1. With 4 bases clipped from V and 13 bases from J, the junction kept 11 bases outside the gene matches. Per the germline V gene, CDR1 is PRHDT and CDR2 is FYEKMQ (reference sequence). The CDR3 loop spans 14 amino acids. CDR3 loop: CASSSGDRVRKQYF. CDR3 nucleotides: TGTGCCAGCAGCTCGGGGGACAGGGTGAGGAAGCAGTACTTC.

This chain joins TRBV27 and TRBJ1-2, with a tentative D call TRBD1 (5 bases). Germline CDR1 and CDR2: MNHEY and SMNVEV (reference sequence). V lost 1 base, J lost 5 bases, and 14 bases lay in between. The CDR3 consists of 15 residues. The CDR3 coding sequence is TGTGCCAGCAGTTTATTCCCCAGCGGGGCTTATGGCTACACCTTC. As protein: CASSLFPSGAYGYTF.

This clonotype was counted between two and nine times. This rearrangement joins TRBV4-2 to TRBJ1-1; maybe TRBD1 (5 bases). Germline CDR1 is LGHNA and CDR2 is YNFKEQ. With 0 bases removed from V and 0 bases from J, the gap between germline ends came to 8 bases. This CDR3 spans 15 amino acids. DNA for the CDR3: TGTGCCAGCAGCCAAGAGCGGGGGTTGAACACTGAAGCTTTCTTT. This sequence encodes CASSQERGLNTEAFF.

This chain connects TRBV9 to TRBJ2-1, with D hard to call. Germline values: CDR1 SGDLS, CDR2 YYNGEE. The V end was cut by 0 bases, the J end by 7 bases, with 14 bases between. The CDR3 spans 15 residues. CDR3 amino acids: CASSVATRETNEQFF. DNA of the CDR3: TGTGCCAGCAGCGTAGCTACACGAGAAACGAATGAGCAGTTCTTC.

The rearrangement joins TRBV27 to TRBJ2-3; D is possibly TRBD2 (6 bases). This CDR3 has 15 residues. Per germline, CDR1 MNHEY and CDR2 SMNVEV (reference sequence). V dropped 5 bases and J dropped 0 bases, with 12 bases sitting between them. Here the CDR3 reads CASSGRLGSTDTQYF. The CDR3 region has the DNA TGTGCCAGCAGTGGAAGACTAGGTAGCACAGATACGCAGTATTTT.

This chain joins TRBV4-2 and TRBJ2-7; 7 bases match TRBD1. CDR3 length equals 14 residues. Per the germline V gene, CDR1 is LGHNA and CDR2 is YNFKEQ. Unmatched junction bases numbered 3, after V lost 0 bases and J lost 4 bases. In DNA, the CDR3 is TGTGCCAGCAGCCAAGATAAGGGGGCTTACGAGCAGTACTTC. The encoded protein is CASSQDKGAYEQYF.

The CDR3 DNA is TGTGCCATCAGTACCAGCGGGGGGAATATAGATACGCAGTATTTT. Protein product: CAISTSGGNIDTQYF. V and J are TRBV10-3 and TRBJ2-3, with 9 bases identical to TRBD2. Per germline, CDR1 ENHRY and CDR2 SYGVKD. Trimming removed 5 bases from V and 5 bases from J; junction bases left unmatched: 8. The CDR3 is 15 amino acids.

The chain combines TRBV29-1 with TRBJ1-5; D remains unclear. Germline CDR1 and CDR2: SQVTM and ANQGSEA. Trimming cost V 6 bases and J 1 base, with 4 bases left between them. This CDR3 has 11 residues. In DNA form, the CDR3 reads TGCAGCGTCGGCAGCAATCAGCCCCAGCATTTT. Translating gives CSVGSNQPQHF. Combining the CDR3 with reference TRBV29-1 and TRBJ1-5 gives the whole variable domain SAVISQKPSRDICQRGTSLTIQCQVDSQVTMMFWYRQQPGQSLTLIATANQGSEATYESGFVIDKFPISRPNLTFSTLTVSNMSPEDSSIYLCSVGSNQPQHFGDGTRLSIL.

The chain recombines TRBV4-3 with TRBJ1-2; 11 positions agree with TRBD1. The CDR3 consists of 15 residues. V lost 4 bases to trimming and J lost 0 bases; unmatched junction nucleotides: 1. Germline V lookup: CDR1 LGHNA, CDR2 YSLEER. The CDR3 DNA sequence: TGCGCCAGCAGCCGGGACAGGGGGACTAACTATGGCTACACCTTC. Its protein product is CASSRDRGTNYGYTF.

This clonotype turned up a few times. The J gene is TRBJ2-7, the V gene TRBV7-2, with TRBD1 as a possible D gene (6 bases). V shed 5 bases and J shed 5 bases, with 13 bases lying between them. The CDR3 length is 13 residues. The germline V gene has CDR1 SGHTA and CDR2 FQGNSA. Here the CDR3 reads CASSNRALNEQYF. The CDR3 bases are TGTGCCAGCAGCAACAGGGCACTCAACGAGCAGTACTTC. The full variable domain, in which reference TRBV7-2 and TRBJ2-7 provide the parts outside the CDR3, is GAGVSQSPSNKVTEKGKDVELRCDPISGHTALYWYRQSLGQGLEFLIYFQGNSAPDKSGLPSDRFSAERTGGSVSTLTIQRTQQEDSAVYLCASSNRALNEQYFGPGTRLTVT.

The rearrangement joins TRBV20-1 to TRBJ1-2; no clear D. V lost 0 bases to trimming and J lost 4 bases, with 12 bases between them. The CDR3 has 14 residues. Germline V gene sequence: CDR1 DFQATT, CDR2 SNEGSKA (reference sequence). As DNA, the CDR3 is TGCAGTGCTAGAGATGGGGAAACCCTCTATGGCTACACCTTC. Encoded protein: CSARDGETLYGYTF.

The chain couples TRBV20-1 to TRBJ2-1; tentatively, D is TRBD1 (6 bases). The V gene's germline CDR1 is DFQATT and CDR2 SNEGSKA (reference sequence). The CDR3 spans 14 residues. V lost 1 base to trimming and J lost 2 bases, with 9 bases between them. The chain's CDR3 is CSARGQGPYNEQFF. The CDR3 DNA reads TGCAGTGCTAGAGGGCAGGGGCCCTACAATGAGCAGTTCTTC.

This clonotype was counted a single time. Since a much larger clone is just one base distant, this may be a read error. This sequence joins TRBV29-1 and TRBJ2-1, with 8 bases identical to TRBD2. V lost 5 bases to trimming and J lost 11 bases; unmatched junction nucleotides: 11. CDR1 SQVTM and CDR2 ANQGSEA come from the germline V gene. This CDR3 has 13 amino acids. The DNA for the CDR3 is TGCAGCGTTCCTACCCGGGGGGGTCGTAAGCAGTTCTTC. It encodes CSVPTRGGRKQFF.

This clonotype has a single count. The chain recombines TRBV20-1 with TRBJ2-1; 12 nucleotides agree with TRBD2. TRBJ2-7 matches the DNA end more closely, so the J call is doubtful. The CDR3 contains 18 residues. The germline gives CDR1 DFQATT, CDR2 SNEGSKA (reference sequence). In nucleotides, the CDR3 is TGCAGTGCTAGACTGACTAGCGGGAGCGACCACTCCTACAATGAGCAGTACTTC. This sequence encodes CSARLTSGSDHSYNEQYF.